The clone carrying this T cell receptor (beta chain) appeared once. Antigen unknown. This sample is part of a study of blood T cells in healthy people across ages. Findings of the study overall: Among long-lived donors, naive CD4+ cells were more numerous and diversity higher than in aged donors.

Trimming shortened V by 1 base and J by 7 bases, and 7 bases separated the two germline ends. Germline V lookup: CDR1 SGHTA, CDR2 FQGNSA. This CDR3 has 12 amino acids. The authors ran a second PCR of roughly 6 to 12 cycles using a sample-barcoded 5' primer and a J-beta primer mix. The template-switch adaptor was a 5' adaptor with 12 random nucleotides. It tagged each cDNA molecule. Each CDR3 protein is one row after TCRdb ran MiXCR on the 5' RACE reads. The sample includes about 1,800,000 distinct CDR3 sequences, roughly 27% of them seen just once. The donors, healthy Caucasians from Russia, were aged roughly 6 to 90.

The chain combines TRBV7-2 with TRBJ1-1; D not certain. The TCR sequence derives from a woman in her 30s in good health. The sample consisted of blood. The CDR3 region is CASSLDWGEAFF. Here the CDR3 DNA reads TGTGCCAGCAGCTTAGACTGGGGTGAAGCTTTCTTT.